What follows is one TCR beta chain and its context. Its target is unknown. The J segment lost 0 bases and the V segment lost 4 bases, leaving 1 base of the junction unmatched. This CDR3 spans 14 amino acids. Germline V gene lookup returns CDR1 SGHTA and CDR2 FQGNSA. The assay was immunoSEQ multiplex PCR, and TCRdb's table has in-frame clones only and misses some. In the table there are around 110,000 clones, 93% of which are singletons. The entry originates in a study of graft-versus-host responses after intestinal transplantation. Study details: All of the recipients had induction that used anti-thymocyte globulin, then tacrolimus and steroids for approximately 3 years.

Study-level results: Early HvG declines after transplant were associated with peak circulating GvH clone levels. Recipient-marrow GvH clones were detected, some having first appeared in ileum or blood.

This receptor was taken from a human donor who was the organ donor for an intestinal transplant. The source was unstimulated CD8+ T cells sorted from spleen or lymph node cells, collected before transplant. The V call is TRBV7-2, the J call TRBJ2-5, with TRBD2 identical over 8 bases. In DNA, the CDR3 is TGTGCCAGCAGCTCACTAGCGGACCAAGAGACCCAGTACTTC. Protein: CASSSLADQETQYF.